This TCR beta chain comes out of a study of T cell repertoires in cytomegalovirus infection. The overall study: Recently identified HLA-C-restricted and well-studied HLA-B-restricted CMV epitopes were used. Public TCR beta signatures were indicative of both CMV infection and a matching HLA type.

Study findings and constraints: The response measured ex vivo was dominated by TCR beta clonotypes (HLA-C-restricted and CMV-specific). Frequencies of public TCR beta families were cumulated, and this identified carriers of CMV plus the relevant HLA.

TCRdb reanalysed the reads using MiXCR and keeps one entry per CDR3 protein. The sample contains around 430,000 distinct CDR3 sequences, roughly 46% of which appear only once. As concerns this clonotype: Its target is unknown.

The CDR3 is 14 amino acids. Germline CDR1 MNHNY, CDR2 SVGAGI (reference sequence). Trimming removed 8 bases at V and 0 bases at J, with 11 bases between. The TCR originated in a human donor in good health (CMV status not recorded). Some clones in this sample may be carry-over from other donors' samples. V gene TRBV6-6 combines with J gene TRBJ1-5; D unclear. Sequenced material: cultured PBMCs, taken from culture after CMV antigen stimulation. The CDR3 reads CASRSFLSNQPQHF. CDR3 coding DNA: TGTGCCAGCCGCAGTTTTCTTAGCAATCAGCCCCAGCATTTT.